This T cell receptor beta chain appears in the sequencing data of a study of blood T cell repertoires in COVID-19. This CDR3 has 15 amino acids. The trim removed 5 bases at V and 4 bases at J, leaving 4 bases unmatched. Germline assignment: CDR1 SEHNR and CDR2 FQNEAQ (reference sequence). Those enrolled, adults aged about 18 to 89 years, came from about 24 US areas. TCRdb's table, derived via immunoSEQ multiplex PCR, lists solely in-frame clones and lacks some. In the table there are about 220,000 clones, more than 80% of which are singletons. This clonotype originated in a woman in her thirties or forties with acute COVID-19. J is TRBJ1-6 and V is TRBV7-9, with 8 bases fitting TRBD1. Sequenced sample: PBMCs or T cells enriched from blood (not recorded which). The chain's CDR3 is CASSPRTGYNSPLHF. DNA of the CDR3: TGTGCCAGCAGCCCCAGGACAGGGTATAATTCACCCCTCCACTTT.